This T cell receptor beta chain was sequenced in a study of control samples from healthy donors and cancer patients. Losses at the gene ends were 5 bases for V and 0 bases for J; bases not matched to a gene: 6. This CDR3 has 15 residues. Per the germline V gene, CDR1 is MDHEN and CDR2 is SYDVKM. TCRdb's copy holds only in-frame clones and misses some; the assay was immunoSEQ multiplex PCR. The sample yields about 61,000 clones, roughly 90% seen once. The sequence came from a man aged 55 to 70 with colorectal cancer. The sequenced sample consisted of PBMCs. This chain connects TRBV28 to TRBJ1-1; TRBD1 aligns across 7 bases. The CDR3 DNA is TGTGCCAGCAGTCTCTGGGGACAGCTGAACACTGAAGCTTTCTTT. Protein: CASSLWGQLNTEAFF.